This TCR beta chain was obtained from a study of T cells in Graves' hyperthyroidism and ophthalmopathy. The CDR3 has 14 residues. V dropped 5 bases and J dropped 5; count of bases not matched to a gene: 6. Germline CDR1 MDHEN, CDR2 SYDVKM. What was amplified from RNA transcripts were TCR beta CDR3 regions. HTBI primers were employed in a first-round RT-PCR of the TCR CDR3. Each CDR3 protein is one row after TCRdb ran MiXCR on the multiplex PCR reads. The sample lists some 760,000 distinct CDR3 sequences, 14% occurring once. This receptor was identified in a woman between 18 and 29 years old with Graves' hyperthyroidism. Material for sequencing was blood. The chain carries TRBV28 and TRBJ2-3, with 8 bases aligning to TRBD1. CDR3 amino acids: CASSTGQGQDTQYF. The CDR3 nucleotides are TGTGCCAGCAGTACAGGACAGGGTCAAGATACGCAGTATTTT.